One and the same sample provided the 5 T cell receptor beta chains below, sequenced in a study of monozygotic twins with inflammatory bowel disease. One entry per CDR3 protein, without DNA, is what TCRdb gives after re-calling the 5' RACE reads. The sample spans about 420,000 distinct CDR3 sequences; the ten largest clones claim 2.4%. Material for sequencing was blood. Receptor source: a human donor with ulcerative colitis or Crohn's disease, or a healthy co-twin of an affected twin (not recorded which).

The chain carries TRBV9 and TRBJ2-2; TCRdb names TRBD1, which stays unverified in the absence of DNA. The CDR3 sequence is 13 residues long. Germline assignment: CDR1 SGDLS and CDR2 YYNGEE. The CDR3 spells CASSVAPSGELFF. Supplemented by reference TRBV9 and TRBJ2-2, the full variable domain reads DSGVTQTPKHLITATGQRVTLRCSPRSGDLSVYWYQQSLDQGLQFLIQYYNGEERAKGNILERFSAQQFPDLHSELNLSSLELGDSALYFCASSVAPSGELFFGEGSRLTVL.

CDR3 amino acids: CSARGIGVYEQYF. The V and J genes are TRBV20-1 and TRBJ2-7. The CDR3 extends over 13 amino acids. The germline V gene has CDR1 DFQATT and CDR2 SNEGSKA (reference sequence).

This chain links TRBV29-1 with TRBJ1-2; TCRdb's D gene call, TRBD1, goes unchecked for lack of DNA. In germline, CDR1 is SQVTM, CDR2 ANQGSEA. This CDR3 comprises 12 residues. CDR3 in amino acids: CSVQGGDYGYTF.

This rearrangement joins TRBV4-1 to TRBJ2-1. Germline CDR1 is MGHRA and CDR2 is YSYEKL. The CDR3 is 13 amino acids. CDR3 amino acids: CASSHETWNEQFF.

The chain uses TRBV18 and TRBJ1-5. The length of the CDR3 is 16 residues. Germline assignment: CDR1 KGHSH and CDR2 LQKENI. The CDR3 is CASSPKGLASNQPQHF.